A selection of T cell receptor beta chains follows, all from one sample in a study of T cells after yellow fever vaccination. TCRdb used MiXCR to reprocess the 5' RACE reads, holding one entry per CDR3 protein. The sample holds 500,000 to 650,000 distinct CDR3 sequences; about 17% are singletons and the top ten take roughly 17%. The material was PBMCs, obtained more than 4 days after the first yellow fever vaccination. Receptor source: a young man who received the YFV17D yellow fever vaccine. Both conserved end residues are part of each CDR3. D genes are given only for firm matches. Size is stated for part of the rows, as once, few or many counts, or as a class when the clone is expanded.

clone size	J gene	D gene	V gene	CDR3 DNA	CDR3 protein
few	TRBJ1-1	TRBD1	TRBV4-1	TGCGCCAGCAGCCAATTACAGGGGATCGGCACTGAAGCTTTCTTT	CASSQLQGIGTEAFF
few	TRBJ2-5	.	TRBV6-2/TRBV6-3	TGTGCCAGCAGTTACGGTTCGGGCTACACTTCCCAAGAGACCCAGTACTTC	CASSYGSGYTSQETQYF
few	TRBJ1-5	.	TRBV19	TGTGCCAGTAGTTGGGCACTCGGAGCCGATCAGCCCCAGCATTTT	CASSWALGADQPQHF
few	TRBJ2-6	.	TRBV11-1	TGTGCCAGCCCCGGTTCCTCATCCTCTTCTTACTCTGGGGCCAACGTCCTGACTTTC	CASPGSSSSSYSGANVLTF
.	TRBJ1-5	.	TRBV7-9	TGTGCCAGCAGCCCGGGGGCAGGGAGGGGTCAGCCCCAGCATTTT	CASSPGAGRGQPQHF
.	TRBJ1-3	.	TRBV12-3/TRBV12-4	TGTGCCAGCAGTTTTCAGTCTCTATCTGGAAACACCATATATTTT	CASSFQSLSGNTIYF
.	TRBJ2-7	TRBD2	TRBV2	TGTGCCAGCACCCGAGGGACTAGCGGGGGGTCGGGCGAGCAGTACTTC	CASTRGTSGGSGEQYF
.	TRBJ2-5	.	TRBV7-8	TGTGCCAGCAGCTATTACCTAGGAACACAAGAGACCCAGTACTTC	CASSYYLGTQETQYF
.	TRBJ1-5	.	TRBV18	TGTGCCAGCTCACCTGACCAAAATCAGCCCCAGCATTTT	CASSPDQNQPQHF
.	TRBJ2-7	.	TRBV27	TGTGCCAGCGGAACCTCTAGGGGCCCCTACGAGCAGTACTTC	CASGTSRGPYEQYF
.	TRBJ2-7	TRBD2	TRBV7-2	TGTGCCAGCAGCCCAACTAGCGGGGGGTTCTACGAGCAGTACTTC	CASSPTSGGFYEQYF
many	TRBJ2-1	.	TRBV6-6	TGTGCCAGCAGCTGGGGTAATGAGCAGTTCTTC	CASSWGNEQFF
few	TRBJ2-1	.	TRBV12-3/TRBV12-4	TGTGCCAGCAGTTTTGGACCCGGGACTGTAAATGAGCAGTTCTTC	CASSFGPGTVNEQFF
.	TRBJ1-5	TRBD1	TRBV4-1	TGCGCCAGCAGCCCACGACAGGGTGGGGGACAGCCCCAGCATTTT	CASSPRQGGGQPQHF
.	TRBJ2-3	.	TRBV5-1	TGCGCCAGCCAATGGGGAATAGGGGGAGATACGCAGTATTTT	CASQWGIGGDTQYF
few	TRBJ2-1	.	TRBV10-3	TGTGCCATCAGTGAGCGGGCAAGGGGGAGCTCCTACAATGAGCAGTTCTTC	CAISERARGSSYNEQFF
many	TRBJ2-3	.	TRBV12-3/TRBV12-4	TGTGCCAGCAGTTTCGGAGGAAACACAGATACGCAGTATTTT	CASSFGGNTDTQYF
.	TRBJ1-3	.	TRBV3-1	TGTGCCAGCAGTGCATACAGGGACGGCGGAAACACCATATATTTT	CASSAYRDGGNTIYF
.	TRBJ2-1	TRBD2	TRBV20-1	TGCAGTGCTAGAGGCTTTGGACTAGCGGGGACCTACAATGAGCAGTTCTTC	CSARGFGLAGTYNEQFF
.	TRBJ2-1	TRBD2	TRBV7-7	TGTGCTAGCAGCAGCGGGACTAGCGGGACCTACAATGAGCAGTTCTTC	CASSSGTSGTYNEQFF
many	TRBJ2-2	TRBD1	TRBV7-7	TGTGCCAGCAGCTTATACCCTAAAACAGGGGGGACCGGGGAGCTGTTTTTT	CASSLYPKTGGTGELFF
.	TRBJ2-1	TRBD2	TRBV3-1	TGTGCCAGCAGCCAAAGCGGGGACAATGAGCAGTTCTTC	CASSQSGDNEQFF
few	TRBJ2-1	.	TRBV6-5	TGTGCCAGCAGTTCGAACGGACCCTCCTACAATGAGCAGTTCTTC	CASSSNGPSYNEQFF
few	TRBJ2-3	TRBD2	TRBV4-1	TGCGCCAGCAGCCAAAGGACTAGCGGGGCGGCCCATACGCAGTATTTT	CASSQRTSGAAHTQYF
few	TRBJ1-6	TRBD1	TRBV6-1	TGTGCCAGCAGCCAGGGACAGGGGCTCTCTAATTCACCCCTCCACTTT	CASSQGQGLSNSPLHF
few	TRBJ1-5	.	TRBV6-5	TGTGCCAGCAGTTACTCGAAGGGGGGGGGCGGCCAGCCCCAGCATTTT	CASSYSKGGGGQPQHF
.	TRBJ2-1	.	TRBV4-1	TGCGCCAGCAGCCAAGGGGTGTCCATGGAGGGCAATGAGCAGTTCTTC	CASSQGVSMEGNEQFF
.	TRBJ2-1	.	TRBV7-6	TGTGCCAGCAGCTTAGGGGCTCCTTACAATGAGCAGTTCTTC	CASSLGAPYNEQFF
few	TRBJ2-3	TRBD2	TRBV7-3	TGTGCCAGCAGCTTAAATTCCGCTAGCGGGGGGGCCGGAGATACGCAGTATTTT	CASSLNSASGGAGDTQYF
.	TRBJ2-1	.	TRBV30	TGTGCCTGGAGTTCCCCACACAATGAGCAGTTCTTC	CAWSSPHNEQFF
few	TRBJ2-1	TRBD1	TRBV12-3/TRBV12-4	TGTGCCAGCAGAGACAGGGTTGCTGAGCAGTTCTTC	CASRDRVAEQFF
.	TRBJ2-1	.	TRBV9	TGTGCCAGCAGCGTTGTCAGCAATGAGCAGTTCTTC	CASSVVSNEQFF
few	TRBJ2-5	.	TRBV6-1	TGTGCCAGCAGCACCCTGATGTCCACCCAAGAGACCCAGTACTTC	CASSTLMSTQETQYF
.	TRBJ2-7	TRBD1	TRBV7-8	TGTGCCAGCAGCGCGGGGGGGACAGGGGGCTTTTACGAGCAGTACTTC	CASSAGGTGGFYEQYF
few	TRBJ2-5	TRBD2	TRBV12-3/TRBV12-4	TGTGCCAGCAGTTTATTTAGCGGGGGACAAGGGACCCAGTACTTC	CASSLFSGGQGTQYF
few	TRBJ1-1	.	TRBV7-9	TGTGCCAGCAGCTTCGGACAGCACACTGAAGCTTTCTTT	CASSFGQHTEAFF
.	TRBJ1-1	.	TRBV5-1	TGCGCCAGCAGCTTGGCTCAGAGGGGCACTGAAGCTTTCTTT	CASSLAQRGTEAFF
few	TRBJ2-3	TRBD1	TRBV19	TGTGCCAGTAGAAAGTCCCGGGACAGGGTCGATACGCAGTATTTT	CASRKSRDRVDTQYF
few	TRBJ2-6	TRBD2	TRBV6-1	TGTGCCAGCAGAAAGCGGGGGACCTCTGGGGCCAACGTCCTGACTTTC	CASRKRGTSGANVLTF
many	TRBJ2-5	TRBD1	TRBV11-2	TGTGCCAGCAGAGGACAGGGAGAGACCCAGTACTTC	CASRGQGETQYF
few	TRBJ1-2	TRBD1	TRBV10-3	TGTGCCATCAATCCATGGGACAGCCTTAACTATGGCTACACCTTC	CAINPWDSLNYGYTF
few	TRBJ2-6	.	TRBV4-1	TGCGCCAGCAGCCAACCACAGGGATCTGGGGCCAACGTCCTGACTTTC	CASSQPQGSGANVLTF
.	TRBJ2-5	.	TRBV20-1	TGCAGTGCTCCGTACGGGGTGCCCCGGGAGACCCAGTACTTC	CSAPYGVPRETQYF
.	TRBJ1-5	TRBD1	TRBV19	TGTGCCAGTAGTCCGGGGAGGGGGCGACATTATAGCAATCAGCCCCAGCATTTT	CASSPGRGRHYSNQPQHF
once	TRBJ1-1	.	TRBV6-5	TGTGCCAGCAGTTACGCAGGGCAGGGTTCCATAGGGGCTTTCTTT	CASSYAGQGSIGAFF
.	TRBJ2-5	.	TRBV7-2	TGTGCCAGCAGCTCCTGGCGGTGGGGCAGGGGTGGAGAGACCCAGTACTTC	CASSSWRWGRGGETQYF
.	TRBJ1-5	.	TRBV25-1	TGTGCCAGCAGTGCGGGAGGGGCTCAGTTGGATCAGCCCCAGCATTTT	CASSAGGAQLDQPQHF
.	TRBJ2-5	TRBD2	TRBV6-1	TGTGCCAGCAAGAAGCGGGGTAACCAAGAGACCCAGTACTTC	CASKKRGNQETQYF
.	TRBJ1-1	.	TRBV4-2	TGTGCCAGCAGCCAAGATTTGATCGGGAGGATCGACGTATTT	CASSQDLIGRIDVF
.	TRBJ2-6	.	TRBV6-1	TGTGCCAGCAGTAGTGGGGTCTCTGGGGCCAACGTCCTGACTTTC	CASSSGVSGANVLTF
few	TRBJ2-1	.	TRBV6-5	TGTGCCAGCAGTTACTCGGACTCCTACAATGAGCAGTTCTTC	CASSYSDSYNEQFF
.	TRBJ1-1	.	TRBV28	TGTGCCAGCAGACTCTATGGACAGCCTTGGGAAGCTTTCTTT	CASRLYGQPWEAFF
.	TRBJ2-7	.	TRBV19	TGTGCCAGTAGTATTCGTCACAGGATCCCGGGGGACGAGCAGTACTTC	CASSIRHRIPGDEQYF
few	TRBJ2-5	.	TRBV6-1	TGTGCCAGCAGTACCGGTCCGGGGAGGCAAGAGACCCAGTACTTC	CASSTGPGRQETQYF
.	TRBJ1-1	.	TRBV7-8	TGTGCCAGCAGCCGACGGGCAAGGGACACTGAAGCTTTCTTT	CASSRRARDTEAFF